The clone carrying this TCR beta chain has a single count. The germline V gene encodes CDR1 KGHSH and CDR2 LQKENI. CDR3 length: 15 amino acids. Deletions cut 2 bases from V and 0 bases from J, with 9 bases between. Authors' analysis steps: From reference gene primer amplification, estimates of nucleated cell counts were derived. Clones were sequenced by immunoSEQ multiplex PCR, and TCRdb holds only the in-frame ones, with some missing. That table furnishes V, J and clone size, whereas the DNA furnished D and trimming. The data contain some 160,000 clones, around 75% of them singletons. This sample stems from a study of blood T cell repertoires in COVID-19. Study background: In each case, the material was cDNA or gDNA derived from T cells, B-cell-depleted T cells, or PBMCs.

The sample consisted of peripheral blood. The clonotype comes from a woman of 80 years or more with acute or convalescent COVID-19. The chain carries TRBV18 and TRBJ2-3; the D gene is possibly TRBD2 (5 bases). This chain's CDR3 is CASSPSGFSTDTQYF. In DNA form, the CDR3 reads TGTGCCAGCTCACCAAGCGGCTTTAGCACAGATACGCAGTATTTT.